This section outlines one T cell receptor beta chain sequence together with its context. Generated by immunoSEQ multiplex PCR, the TCRdb table keeps only in-frame clones and is missing some. The table has tens of thousands of clones, 80% to 90% seen once. These data belong to a study of blood T cell repertoires in COVID-19. For the study at large: Samples taken during acute and convalescent COVID-19 were collected in the United States, Italy and Spain.

This CDR3 spans 15 amino acids. V was trimmed by 0 bases and J by 4 bases, leaving 11 bases between them. The germline gives CDR1 SGHRS, CDR2 YFSETQ. The TCR sequence derives from a man aged 35 to 55 with COVID-19, enrolled during active disease. The rearrangement joins TRBV5-1 to TRBJ2-1; a weak D match, TRBD1 (5 bases). The material sequenced was peripheral blood. CDR3 sequence (DNA): TGCGCCAGCAGCTTGGTTATAGGGGCTTACAATGAGCAGTTCTTC. This encodes CASSLVIGAYNEQFF.